The rows below give T cell receptor beta chains drawn from one sample of a study of healthy donors' naive CD4 and CD8 T cells. One entry per CDR3 protein results from TCRdb running MiXCR on the reads. There are around 180,000 distinct CDR3 sequences in the sample; 65% to 75% occur only once, and about 2.3% lies in the top ten. The specimen sequenced was naive CD4+ and CD8+ T cells sorted from blood, pooled from several donors. Receptors were obtained from a pool of human donors in good health; the sample pools cells from several healthy donors. The CDR3 runs from the conserved cysteine through the conserved F or W. The order of the fields is clone size, J gene, V gene, D gene, CDR3 DNA, CDR3 protein. D genes are given only for firm matches. Rows may omit the clone size; those that give it use once, few, many or a size class.

NA	TRBJ2-3	TRBV5-5	NA	TGTGCCAGCGGGGACACGGTACCCGCGGATACGCAGTATTTT	CASGDTVPADTQYF
few	TRBJ1-5	TRBV19	NA	TGTGCCAGTAGTCTTCTAATTGGACAGCCCCAGCATTTT	CASSLLIGQPQHF
few	TRBJ2-1	TRBV2	TRBD2	TGTGCCAGCAGTGAAGTCCTAGCGGGGACAAATGAGCAGTTCTTC	CASSEVLAGTNEQFF
NA	TRBJ1-5	TRBV19	NA	TGTGCCAGTAGTATCGGGCGCAATGGGAATCAGCCCCAGCATTTT	CASSIGRNGNQPQHF
NA	TRBJ2-1	TRBV29-1	NA	TGCAGCGTTGGTAGTGTAGGGATTGGGGTGCAGTTCTTC	CSVGSVGIGVQFF
NA	TRBJ1-2	TRBV15	NA	TGTGCCACCAGCAGAGATTCAAGCAGTGGCCCTGCCTATGGCTACACCTTC	CATSRDSSSGPAYGYTF
NA	TRBJ1-1	TRBV7-9	NA	TGTGCCCCTGAAGCTGGGGGCCCGATCGCTTTCTTT	CAPEAGGPIAFF
NA	TRBJ2-2	TRBV29-1	NA	TGCAGCGTTGTCCAGGGGATCGGGACCGGGGAGCTGTTTTTT	CSVVQGIGTGELFF
NA	TRBJ1-4	TRBV2	NA	TGTGCCAGCCGAAGGGGCAGACTTGCAACTAATGAAAAACTGTTTTTT	CASRRGRLATNEKLFF
NA	TRBJ2-3	TRBV28	TRBD2	TGCGCCAGCAGCCAAGTTGCTGGCGGGAGCTTCACAGATACGCAGTATTTT	CASSQVAGGSFTDTQYF
NA	TRBJ2-5	TRBV29-1	NA	TGCAGCCCAAGGAGTGGTGAGACCCAGTACTTC	CSPRSGETQYF
few	TRBJ2-3	TRBV30	TRBD2	TGTGCCTGGGACGAAATAGCGGGAGGGCCAGATACGCAGTATTTT	CAWDEIAGGPDTQYF
NA	TRBJ1-5	TRBV4-3	NA	TGCGCCAGCAGTCAAGAGACATTAGCAGGTGAGGGCAATCAGCCCCAGCATTTT	CASSQETLAGEGNQPQHF
NA	TRBJ2-3	TRBV6-5	NA	TGTGCCAGCAGATACGGGACCACCACAGATACGCAGTATTTT	CASRYGTTTDTQYF
few	TRBJ2-1	TRBV7-3	NA	TGTGCCAGCAGTACTGGTCATGAGCAGTTCTTC	CASSTGHEQFF
once	TRBJ1-2	TRBV27	NA	TGTGCCAGCAGTTGGGGACCTTACTATGGCTACACCTTC	CASSWGPYYGYTF
NA	TRBJ2-3	TRBV12-3/TRBV12-4	NA	TGTGCCAGCAGTCATGGACGGTTTACTAGCACAGATACGCAGTATTTT	CASSHGRFTSTDTQYF
NA	TRBJ1-1	TRBV12-3/TRBV12-4	TRBD1	TGTGCCAGCAGTTTAGCCGACAGGGAGGACACTGAAGCTTTCTTT	CASSLADREDTEAFF
NA	TRBJ1-2	TRBV27	TRBD1	TGTGCCAGCAGTGGACAGGGGGATTATGGCTACACCTTC	CASSGQGDYGYTF
once	TRBJ2-3	TRBV30	TRBD2	TGTGCCTGGGTGGGGACTACCTGGGCAGATACGCAGTATTTT	CAWVGTTWADTQYF
NA	TRBJ2-2	TRBV19	NA	TGTGCCAGAAAGGACAGTTTCGCGAACACCGGGGAGCTGTTTTTT	CARKDSFANTGELFF
NA	TRBJ1-5	TRBV5-6	NA	TGTGCCAGCAGCTTGGGGGGATGGTATAGCAATCAGCCCCAGCATTTT	CASSLGGWYSNQPQHF
NA	TRBJ2-1	TRBV29-1	NA	TGCAGCGCAACGAGCTCCTACAATGAGCAGTTCTTC	CSATSSYNEQFF
NA	TRBJ1-5	TRBV27	NA	TGTGCCAGCAGTTTAATGGAAAGGGGTCAGCCCCAGCATTTT	CASSLMERGQPQHF
once	TRBJ2-7	TRBV18	NA	TGTGCCAGCTCACCAGTCCCGGGGGATTGGTACGAGCAGTACTTC	CASSPVPGDWYEQYF
few	TRBJ2-7	TRBV6-5	NA	TGTGCCAGCAGTTACGGCGAGACAGAGACCTACGAGCAGTACTTC	CASSYGETETYEQYF
NA	TRBJ2-3	TRBV10-3	TRBD2	TGTGCCATCAGTGAGTCTAGACTAGCGGGAGATCCAGATACGCAGTATTTT	CAISESRLAGDPDTQYF
NA	TRBJ2-1	TRBV5-1	TRBD1	TGCGCCAGCAGCCCTGGGGACAGGGGTAGCGATGAGCAGTTCTTC	CASSPGDRGSDEQFF
NA	TRBJ1-1	TRBV29-1	NA	TGCAGCGCAGACAGGCTAACTACTGAAGCTTTCTTT	CSADRLTTEAFF
few	TRBJ1-1	TRBV5-4	NA	TGTGCCAGCAGCTTTACGTTAACAGCGCCTGAAGCTTTCTTT	CASSFTLTAPEAFF
NA	TRBJ2-7	TRBV29-1	NA	TGCAGCGTTGCCGGGGATACCTACGAGCAGTACTTC	CSVAGDTYEQYF
few	TRBJ1-2	TRBV13	NA	TGTGCCAGCAGCCCTCAGGTCTTTGGAGGCCGCTATGGCTACACCTTC	CASSPQVFGGRYGYTF
few	TRBJ2-7	TRBV6-5	NA	TGTGCCAGCAGTTACTCTGGGAGCAGGGTGGGCGAGCAGTACTTC	CASSYSGSRVGEQYF
NA	TRBJ1-4	TRBV6-5	TRBD1	TGTGCCAGCAGTACACAGGGGACTAATGAAAAACTGTTTTTT	CASSTQGTNEKLFF
NA	TRBJ2-3	TRBV5-1	NA	TGCGCCAGCAGCTTGGGACACCGCACAGATACGCAGTATTTT	CASSLGHRTDTQYF
NA	TRBJ1-2	TRBV27	TRBD1	TGTGCCAGCAGTTCCTATCTAGGGACAGGAACTAACTATGGCTACACCTTC	CASSSYLGTGTNYGYTF
NA	TRBJ1-2	TRBV19	TRBD1	TGTGCCAGTAGTCTGGACAGGGTGAGAGGCTACACCTTC	CASSLDRVRGYTF
NA	TRBJ2-7	TRBV27	NA	TGTGCCAGCAGGGGACAACTCGAGCAGTACTTC	CASRGQLEQYF
NA	TRBJ2-3	TRBV10-3	NA	TGTGCCATCCGACGCACAGATACGCAGTATTTT	CAIRRTDTQYF
NA	TRBJ2-6	TRBV19	TRBD1	TGTGCCACCTCGACCGGACAGGGAGCATCTGGGGCCAACGTCCTGACTTTC	CATSTGQGASGANVLTF
NA	TRBJ2-7	TRBV4-2	TRBD1	TGTGCCAGCAGCCATGATGCCGGGACAGGGTTCTACGAGCAGTACTTC	CASSHDAGTGFYEQYF
NA	TRBJ1-1	TRBV29-1	NA	TGCAGCGTTGTTTCAGGGCGGAACACTGAAGCTTTCTTT	CSVVSGRNTEAFF
NA	TRBJ2-5	TRBV10-3	NA	TGTGCCATCAGTGAGCCGGTCCAAGAGACCCAGTACTTC	CAISEPVQETQYF
NA	TRBJ1-1	TRBV5-1	TRBD1	TGCGCCAGCAGCAGTGGGGACAGGGAGAACACTGAAGCTTTCTTT	CASSSGDRENTEAFF
NA	TRBJ2-1	TRBV5-4	TRBD1	TGTGCCAGCAGCTGGGGACAGGGAGGGATCAATGAGCAGTTCTTC	CASSWGQGGINEQFF